This T cell receptor (beta chain) was sequenced in a study of blood T cell repertoires in COVID-19. As for the study in general: Acute and convalescent COVID-19 samples came from the United States, Italy and Spain. PBMCs, B-cell-depleted T cells, or T cells provided the cDNA or gDNA that made up the material.

Germline V CDR1 and CDR2: SEHNR, FQNEAQ (reference sequence). The V segment lost 1 base and the J segment 2 bases; nucleotides outside the gene matches: 4. The CDR3 totals 19 residues. Per the authors' pipeline: Scientists estimated how many nucleated cells there were by amplifying reference gene primers. Assay: immunoSEQ multiplex PCR; the TCRdb copy retains only in-frame clones and omits some. The DNA was the basis for D and trimming; V, J and clone size are from that table. Of 200,000 or so clones listed, approximately 87% are singletons. Material for sequencing was peripheral blood. This receptor was obtained from a woman aged 50 to 60 with acute or convalescent COVID-19. This chain connects TRBV7-9 to TRBJ2-6; 14 positions match TRBD2. This CDR3 reads CASSLGGTSGSTGANVLTF. In nucleotides, the CDR3 is TGTGCCAGCAGCTTAGGAGGGACTAGCGGGAGTACTGGGGCCAACGTCCTGACTTTC.